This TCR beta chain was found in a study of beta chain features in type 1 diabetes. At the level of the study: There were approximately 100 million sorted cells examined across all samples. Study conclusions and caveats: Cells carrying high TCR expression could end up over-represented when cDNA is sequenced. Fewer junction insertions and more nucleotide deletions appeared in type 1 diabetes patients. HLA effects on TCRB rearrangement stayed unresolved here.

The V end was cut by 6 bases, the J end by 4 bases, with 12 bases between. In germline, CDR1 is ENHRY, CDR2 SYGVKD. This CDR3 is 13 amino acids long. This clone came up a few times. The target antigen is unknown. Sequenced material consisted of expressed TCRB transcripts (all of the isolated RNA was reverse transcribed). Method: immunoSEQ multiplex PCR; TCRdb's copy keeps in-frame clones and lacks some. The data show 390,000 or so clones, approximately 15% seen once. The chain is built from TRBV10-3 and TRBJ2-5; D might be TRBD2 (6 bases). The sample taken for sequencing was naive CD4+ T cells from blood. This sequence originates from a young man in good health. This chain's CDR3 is CAIRNGGGETQYF. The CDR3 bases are TGTGCCATCAGGAACGGGGGAGGAGAGACCCAGTACTTC.